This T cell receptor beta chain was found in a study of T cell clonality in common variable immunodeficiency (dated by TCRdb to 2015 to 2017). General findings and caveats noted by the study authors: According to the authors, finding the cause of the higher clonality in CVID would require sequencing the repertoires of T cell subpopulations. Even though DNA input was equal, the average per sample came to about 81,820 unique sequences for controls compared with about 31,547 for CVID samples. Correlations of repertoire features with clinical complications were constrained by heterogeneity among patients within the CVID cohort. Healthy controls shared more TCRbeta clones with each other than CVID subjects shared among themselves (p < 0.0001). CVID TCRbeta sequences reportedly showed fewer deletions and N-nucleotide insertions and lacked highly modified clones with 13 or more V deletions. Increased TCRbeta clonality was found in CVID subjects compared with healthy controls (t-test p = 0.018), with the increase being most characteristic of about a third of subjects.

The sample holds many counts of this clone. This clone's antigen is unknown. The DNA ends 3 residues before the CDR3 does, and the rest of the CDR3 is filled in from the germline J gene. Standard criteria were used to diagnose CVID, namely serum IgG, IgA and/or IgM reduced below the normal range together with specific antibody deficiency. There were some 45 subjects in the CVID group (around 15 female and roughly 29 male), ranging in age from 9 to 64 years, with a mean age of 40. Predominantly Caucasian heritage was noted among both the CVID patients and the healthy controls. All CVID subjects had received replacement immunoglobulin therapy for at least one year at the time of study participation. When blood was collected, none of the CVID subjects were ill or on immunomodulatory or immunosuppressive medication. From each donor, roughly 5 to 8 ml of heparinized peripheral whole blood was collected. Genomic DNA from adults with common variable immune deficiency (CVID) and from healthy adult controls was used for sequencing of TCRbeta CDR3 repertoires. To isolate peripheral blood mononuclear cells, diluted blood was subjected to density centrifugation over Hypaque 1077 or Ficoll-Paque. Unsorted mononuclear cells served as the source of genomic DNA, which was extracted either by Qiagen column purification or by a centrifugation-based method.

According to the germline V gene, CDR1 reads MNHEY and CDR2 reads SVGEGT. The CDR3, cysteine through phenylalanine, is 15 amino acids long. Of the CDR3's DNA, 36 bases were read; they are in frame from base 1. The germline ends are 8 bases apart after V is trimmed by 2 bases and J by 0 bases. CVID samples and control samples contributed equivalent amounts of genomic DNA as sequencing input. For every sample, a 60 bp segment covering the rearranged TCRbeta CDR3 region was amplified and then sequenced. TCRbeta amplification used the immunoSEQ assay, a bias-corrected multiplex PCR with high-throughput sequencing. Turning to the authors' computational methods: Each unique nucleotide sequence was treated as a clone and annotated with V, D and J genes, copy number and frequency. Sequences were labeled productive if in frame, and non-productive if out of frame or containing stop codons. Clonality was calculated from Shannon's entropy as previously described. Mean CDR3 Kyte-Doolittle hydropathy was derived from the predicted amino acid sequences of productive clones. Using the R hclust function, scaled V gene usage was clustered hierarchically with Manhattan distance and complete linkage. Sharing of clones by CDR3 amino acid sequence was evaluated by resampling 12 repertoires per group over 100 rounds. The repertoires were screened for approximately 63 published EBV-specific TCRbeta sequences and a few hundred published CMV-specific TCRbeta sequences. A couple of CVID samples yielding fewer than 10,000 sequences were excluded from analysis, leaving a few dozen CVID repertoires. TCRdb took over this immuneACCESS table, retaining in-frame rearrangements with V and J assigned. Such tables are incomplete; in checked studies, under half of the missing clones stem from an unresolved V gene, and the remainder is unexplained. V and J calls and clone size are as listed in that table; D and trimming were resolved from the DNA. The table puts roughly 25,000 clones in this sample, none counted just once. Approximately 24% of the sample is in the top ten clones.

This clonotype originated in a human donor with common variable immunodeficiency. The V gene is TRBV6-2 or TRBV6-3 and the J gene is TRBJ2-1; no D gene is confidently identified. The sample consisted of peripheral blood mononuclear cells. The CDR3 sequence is CASSYALGSYNEQFF. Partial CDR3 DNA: TGTGCCAGCAGTTACGCGCTAGGCTCCTACAATGAG.